Described below is a single TCR beta chain sequence and its context. This clonotype appeared a few times. Its specific antigen is unknown. It has no much larger one-base neighbor in the sample; base qualities were not kept. The sample is drawn from a study of T-cell memory formation after mild COVID-19 (dated by TCRdb to about 2021). Looking at the study overall: TCR sequence clusters from the two donors were found to be largely donor specific. In a couple of donors, T-cell clones that expanded and contracted after mild COVID-19 were tracked by sequencing TCRalpha and TCRbeta repertoires over time. The cohort comprised two young, previously healthy adult volunteers, one female and one male. Paper-wide results and their limitations: SARS-CoV-2 specificity was not confirmed for the second-wave clones peaking on day 37. Only two mild cases were covered by the study, and larger cohorts that include severe cases with pre-infection samples were considered necessary. From day 15 to 85, contracting clones showed balanced CD4/CD8 phenotypes, whereas a second wave of clones that expanded from day 15 to 37 leaned towards CD4+. Contracting CD4+ clones were found mainly in CM and EM memory subsets, while CD8+ clones were enriched in EMRA. Some responding clones were found in pre-infection memory, which suggests that pre-existing cross-reactive memory T cells took part in the SARS-CoV-2 response.

Sequencing was performed on an Illumina NovaSeq 6000. Using 5'RACE with constant-segment primers, TCRalpha and TCRbeta cDNA libraries were constructed, with sample barcodes and unique molecular identifiers added in the process. Trizol reagent was used to extract RNA from every sample. Amplification of the libraries took two PCR steps, and the second step added a second sample barcode plus Illumina TruSeq adapters. The libraries were sequenced on an Illumina NovaSeq using 2 x 150 bp paired-end reads. For the original study's pipeline: Demultiplexing of reads and collapsing into UMI-guided consensus sequences were performed with migec v1.2.7. Using mixcr v2.1.11, the UMI consensuses were aligned to TRA and TRB V and J templates and assembled into clonotypes. Clonotypes were classified as expanded or contracted when called significant by both edgeR and NoisET, with noise models trained on biological replicates. For edgeR calls, the thresholds were a false discovery rate-adjusted p below 0.01 and a log2 fold-change of 1. As an exploratory analysis of dynamics, PCA with hierarchical clustering was applied to max-normalized trajectories of the 1000 most abundant clonotypes. Separately sequenced CD4+ and CD8+ repertoires were used to assign a CD4 or CD8 phenotype to each responding clone. Using fastp trimming at Q25 and MiXCR clonotype assembly, TCRdb reanalyzed the public sequencing data and kept in-frame beta chains. Rows merge per CDR3 protein into single entries with the most common DNA and genes. The authors' filters were not applied to this entry. This sample holds about 430,000 distinct CDR3 sequences; under 20% were observed only once. The top ten constitute about a fifth of the sample.

V drops 5 bases and J drops 0 bases, leaving 13 bases in between. CDR1 and CDR2 were assigned from the germline V gene as SGHTA and FQGNSA. The CDR3 numbers 15 residues from cysteine through phenylalanine. Just CDR3 DNA is preserved here, 45 bases in frame from base 1. PBMCs were isolated by Ficoll-Paque density gradient centrifugation. This TCR was sampled from a man aged 18 to 30 who had mild COVID-19 (a few samples of this study predate the infection). The sample titles of this study are shuffled in the database, so cell type and time point are left out; the donor was told from shared clones. The sample consisted of PBMCs or a T cell subset sorted from them (not recorded which). The receptor chain draws on TRBV7-2 and TRBJ1-1; D gene: possibly TRBD1, on 5 matching bases. The CDR3 amino acid sequence is: CASSGSGTMNTEAFF. The DNA reads TGTGCCAGCAGCGGATCCGGGACGATGAACACTGAAGCTTTCTTT.